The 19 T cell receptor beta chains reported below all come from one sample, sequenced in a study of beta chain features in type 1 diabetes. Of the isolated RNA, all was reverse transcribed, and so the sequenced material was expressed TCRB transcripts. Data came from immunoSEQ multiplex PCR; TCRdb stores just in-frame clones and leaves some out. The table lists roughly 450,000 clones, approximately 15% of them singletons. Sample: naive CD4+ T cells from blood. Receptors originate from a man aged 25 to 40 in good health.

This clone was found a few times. The CDR3 is CASRGDFYEQYF. Written as DNA, the CDR3 is TGTGCCAGCAGGGGGGACTTTTACGAGCAGTACTTC. The chain employs TRBV2 and TRBJ2-7; TRBD2 might be the D (6 bases). This CDR3 contains 12 residues. From germline, CDR1 is SNHLY and CDR2 FYNNEI. V gave up 6 bases and J gave up 4 bases, with 10 bases separating them.

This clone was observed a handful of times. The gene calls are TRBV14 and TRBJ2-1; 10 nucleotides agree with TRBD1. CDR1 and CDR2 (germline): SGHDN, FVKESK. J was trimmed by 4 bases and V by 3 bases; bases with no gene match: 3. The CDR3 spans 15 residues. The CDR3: CASSQGTGEYNEQFF. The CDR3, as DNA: TGTGCCAGCAGCCAGGGGACAGGGGAATACAATGAGCAGTTCTTC.

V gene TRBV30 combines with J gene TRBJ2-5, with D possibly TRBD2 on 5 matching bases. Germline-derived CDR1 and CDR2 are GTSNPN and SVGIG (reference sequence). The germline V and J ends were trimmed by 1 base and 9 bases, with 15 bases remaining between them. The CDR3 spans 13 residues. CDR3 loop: CAWSATQTRAQYF. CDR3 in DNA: TGTGCCTGGAGTGCAACCCAAACTAGAGCCCAGTACTTC.

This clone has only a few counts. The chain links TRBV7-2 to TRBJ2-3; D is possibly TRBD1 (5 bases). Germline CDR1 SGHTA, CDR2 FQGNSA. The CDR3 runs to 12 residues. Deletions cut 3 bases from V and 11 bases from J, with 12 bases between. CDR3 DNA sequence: TGTGCCAGCAGCTTGGACATCCTGGGGCAGTATTTT. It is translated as CASSLDILGQYF.

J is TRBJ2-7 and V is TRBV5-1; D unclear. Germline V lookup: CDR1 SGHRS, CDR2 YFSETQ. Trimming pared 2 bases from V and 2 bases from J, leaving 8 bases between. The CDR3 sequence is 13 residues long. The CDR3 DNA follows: TGCGCCAGCAGCTTAACCGTAACCTACGAGCAGTACTTC. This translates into CASSLTVTYEQYF.

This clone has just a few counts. CDR3 residues: CATSDGGASYNEQFF. The CDR3 DNA sequence: TGTGCCACCAGCGACGGCGGGGCGTCCTACAATGAGCAGTTCTTC. V gene TRBV15 combines with J gene TRBJ2-1; a weak D match, TRBD2 (6 bases). The CDR3 runs to 15 residues. Trimming stripped 5 bases from V and 1 base from J, with 12 bases between. Germline loops: CDR1 LNHNV, CDR2 YYDKDF (reference sequence).

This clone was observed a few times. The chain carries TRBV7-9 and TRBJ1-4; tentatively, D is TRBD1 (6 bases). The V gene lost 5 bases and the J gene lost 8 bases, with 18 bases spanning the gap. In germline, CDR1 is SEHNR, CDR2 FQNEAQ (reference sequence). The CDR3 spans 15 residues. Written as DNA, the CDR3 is TGTGCCAGCAGCCCGTGGGACACCGTGGAGGAAAAACTGTTTTTT. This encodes CASSPWDTVEEKLFF.

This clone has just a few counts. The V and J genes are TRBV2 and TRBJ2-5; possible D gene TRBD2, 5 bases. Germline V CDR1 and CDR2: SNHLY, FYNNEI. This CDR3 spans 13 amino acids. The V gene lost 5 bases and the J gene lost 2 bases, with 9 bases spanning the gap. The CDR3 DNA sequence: TGTGCCAGCAGTCGGACTGTACAAGAGACCCAGTACTTC. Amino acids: CASSRTVQETQYF.

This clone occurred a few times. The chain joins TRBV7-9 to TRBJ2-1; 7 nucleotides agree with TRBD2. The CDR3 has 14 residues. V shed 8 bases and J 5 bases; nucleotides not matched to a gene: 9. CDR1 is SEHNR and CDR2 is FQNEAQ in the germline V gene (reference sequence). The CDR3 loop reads CASPGRGGDNEQFF. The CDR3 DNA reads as TGTGCCAGCCCTGGGCGCGGGGGAGACAATGAGCAGTTCTTC.

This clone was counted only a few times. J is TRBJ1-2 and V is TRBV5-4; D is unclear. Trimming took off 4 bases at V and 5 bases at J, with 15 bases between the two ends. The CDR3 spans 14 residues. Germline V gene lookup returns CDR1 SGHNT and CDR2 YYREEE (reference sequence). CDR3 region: CASSPTGINYGYTF. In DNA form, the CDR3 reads TGTGCCAGCAGCCCCACGGGGATTAATTATGGCTACACCTTC.

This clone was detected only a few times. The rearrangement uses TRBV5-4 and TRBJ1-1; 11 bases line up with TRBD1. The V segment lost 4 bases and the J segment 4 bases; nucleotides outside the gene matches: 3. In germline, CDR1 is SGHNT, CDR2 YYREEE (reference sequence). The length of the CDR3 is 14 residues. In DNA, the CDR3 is TGTGCCAGCAGCAAGGGACAGGGGGTCACTGAAGCTTTCTTT. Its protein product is CASSKGQGVTEAFF.

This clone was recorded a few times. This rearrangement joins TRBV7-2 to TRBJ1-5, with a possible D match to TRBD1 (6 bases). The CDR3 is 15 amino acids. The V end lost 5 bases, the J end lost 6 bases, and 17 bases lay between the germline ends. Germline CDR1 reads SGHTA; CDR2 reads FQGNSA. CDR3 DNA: TGTGCCAGCAGCCCCGGAACAGGGATGCGTCAGCCCCAGCATTTT. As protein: CASSPGTGMRQPQHF. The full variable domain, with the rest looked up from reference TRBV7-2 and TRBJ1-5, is GAGVSQSPSNKVTEKGKDVELRCDPISGHTALYWYRQSLGQGLEFLIYFQGNSAPDKSGLPSDRFSAERTGGSVSTLTIQRTQQEDSAVYLCASSPGTGMRQPQHFGDGTRLSIL.

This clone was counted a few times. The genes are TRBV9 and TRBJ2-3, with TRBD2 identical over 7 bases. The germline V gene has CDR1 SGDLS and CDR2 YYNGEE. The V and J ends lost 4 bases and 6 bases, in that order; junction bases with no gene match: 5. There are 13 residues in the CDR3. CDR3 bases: TGTGCCAGCAGCCAGCGGGGAAGGGATACGCAGTATTTT. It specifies CASSQRGRDTQYF.

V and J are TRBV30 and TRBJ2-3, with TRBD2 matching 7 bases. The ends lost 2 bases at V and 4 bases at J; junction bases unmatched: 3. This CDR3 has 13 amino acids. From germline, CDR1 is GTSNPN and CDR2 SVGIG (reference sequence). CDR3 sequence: CAWSPLAADTQYF. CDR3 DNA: TGTGCCTGGAGTCCTCTAGCGGCAGATACGCAGTATTTT.

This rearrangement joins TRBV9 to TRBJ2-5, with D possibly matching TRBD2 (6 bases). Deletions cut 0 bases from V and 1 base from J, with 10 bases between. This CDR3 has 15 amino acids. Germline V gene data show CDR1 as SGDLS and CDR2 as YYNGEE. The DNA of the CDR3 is TGTGCCAGCAGCGTAGCGGGAGTGGTCCAAGAGACCCAGTACTTC. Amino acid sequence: CASSVAGVVQETQYF.

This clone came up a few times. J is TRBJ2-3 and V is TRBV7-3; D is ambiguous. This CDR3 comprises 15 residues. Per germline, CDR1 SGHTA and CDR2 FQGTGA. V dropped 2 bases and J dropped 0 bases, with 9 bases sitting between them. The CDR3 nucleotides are TGTGCCAGCAGCTTAGACACCTCTAGCACAGATACGCAGTATTTT. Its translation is CASSLDTSSTDTQYF.

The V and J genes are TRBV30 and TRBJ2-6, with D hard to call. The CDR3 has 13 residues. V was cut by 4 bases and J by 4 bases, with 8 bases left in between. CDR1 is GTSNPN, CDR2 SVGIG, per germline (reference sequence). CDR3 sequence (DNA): TGTGCCTGGATGCTGGCAGGGGCCAACGTCCTGACTTTC. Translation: CAWMLAGANVLTF.

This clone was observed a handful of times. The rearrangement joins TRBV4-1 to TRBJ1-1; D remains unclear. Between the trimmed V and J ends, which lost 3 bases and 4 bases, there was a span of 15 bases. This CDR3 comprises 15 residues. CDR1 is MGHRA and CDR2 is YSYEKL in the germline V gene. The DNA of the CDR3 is TGCGCCAGCAGCCACGATGGTGAGACGAGCACTGAAGCTTTCTTT. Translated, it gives CASSHDGETSTEAFF.

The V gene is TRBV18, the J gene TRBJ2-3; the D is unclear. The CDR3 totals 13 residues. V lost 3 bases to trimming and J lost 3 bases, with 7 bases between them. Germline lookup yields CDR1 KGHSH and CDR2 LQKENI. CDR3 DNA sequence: TGTGCCAGCTCACCCGACCGGACAGATACGCAGTATTTT. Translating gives CASSPDRTDTQYF.